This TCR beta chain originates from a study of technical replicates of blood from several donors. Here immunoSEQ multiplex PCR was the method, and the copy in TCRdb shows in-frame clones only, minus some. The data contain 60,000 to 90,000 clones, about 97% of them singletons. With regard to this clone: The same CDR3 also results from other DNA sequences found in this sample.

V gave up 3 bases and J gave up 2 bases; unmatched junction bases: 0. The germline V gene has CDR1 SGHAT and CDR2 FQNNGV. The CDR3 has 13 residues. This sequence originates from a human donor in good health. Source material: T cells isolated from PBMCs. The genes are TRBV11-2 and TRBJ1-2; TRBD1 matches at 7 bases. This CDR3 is CASSLGQNYGYTF. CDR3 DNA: TGTGCCAGCAGCTTGGGACAGAACTATGGCTACACCTTC.